This is a list of T cell receptor beta chains from one sample in a study of control samples from healthy donors and cancer patients. Using immunoSEQ multiplex PCR, the repertoire was profiled, and TCRdb retains in-frame clones only, with some absent. The sample holds about 59,000 clones; around 87% are singletons and the top ten take approximately 11%. Input material: PBMCs. The source of these receptors is an older woman with lung cancer. Both conserved end residues are part of each CDR3. Each record gives: CDR3 DNA, CDR3 protein, D gene, V gene, J gene, clone size. A D gene is named only where the DNA matches it firmly. Some rows have no size entry. The others give once, few or many, or a class for an expanded clone.

TGTGCCAGCAGCTTAGGACAGGGATTCTACAATGAGCAGTTCTTC,CASSLGQGFYNEQFF,TRBD1,TRBV7-3,TRBJ2-1,-
TGTGCCAGTAGTCTAAGACGGATGGCTGAAGCTTTCTTT,CASSLRRMAEAFF,-,TRBV19,TRBJ1-1,-
TGTGCCAGCAGCCACCCGGGAGAAGCGAATTCACCCCTCCACTTT,CASSHPGEANSPLHF,-,TRBV7-6,TRBJ1-6,few
TGTGCCAGCAGCTTGGATGGGGCCCGAGGGTATACGCAGTATTTT,CASSLDGARGYTQYF,-,TRBV5-4,TRBJ2-3,-
TGTGCCAGCAGCCCGGGACAGGGGCGTTTGTACTTC,CASSPGQGRLYF,TRBD1,TRBV2,TRBJ2-7,-
TGTGCCTCCACACCGGGACAGAGTTCCTACGAGCAGTACTTC,CASTPGQSSYEQYF,TRBD1,TRBV9,TRBJ2-7,-
TGTGCCAGCAGTTACTCCGCGGGGCCCTGGGAGACCCAGTACTTC,CASSYSAGPWETQYF,-,TRBV6-5,TRBJ2-5,-
TGCGCCAGCACCGTACAGGTGGGCTATGGCTACACCTTC,CASTVQVGYGYTF,-,TRBV5-1,TRBJ1-2,-
TGTGCCAGCAGTGAAGTAAGGGGCTCTGGAAACACCATATATTTT,CASSEVRGSGNTIYF,-,TRBV6-1,TRBJ1-3,-
TGCAGCGTTGAGACAGGCTACGAGCAGTACTTC,CSVETGYEQYF,-,TRBV29-1,TRBJ2-7,-
TGTGCCAGCTCACCACCGAGCGGGAGGGCGATGAGCGAGCAGTACTTC,CASSPPSGRAMSEQYF,TRBD2,TRBV18,TRBJ2-7,once
TGTGCCAGTAGCGACAGGGGGCAGGTCTATGGCTACACCTTC,CASSDRGQVYGYTF,TRBD1,TRBV19,TRBJ1-2,-
TGTGCCAGCAGGGTGGGGGGGAGCAATCAGCCCCAGCATTTT,CASRVGGSNQPQHF,-,TRBV19,TRBJ1-5,once
TGTGCCAGCAGCCCCAGGACTAGCGGGAGTATGGAGACCCAGTACTTC,CASSPRTSGSMETQYF,TRBD2,TRBV5-4,TRBJ2-5,-
TGTGCCAGCAGCTTAACGGGAGGGGATAACGAGCAGTTCTTC,CASSLTGGDNEQFF,TRBD2,TRBV7-3,TRBJ2-1,-
TGTGCCAGTAGCAACCGGGACAGCAATTCCTACGAGCAGTACTTC,CASSNRDSNSYEQYF,TRBD1,TRBV19,TRBJ2-7,-
TGCAGCGTGCTTTTCACCACGGCGGGGGAGACCCAGTACTTC,CSVLFTTAGETQYF,-,TRBV29-1,TRBJ2-5,-
TGTGCCAGCAGTTACCGGACAGGGGGCTATGACACCCTCCACTTT,CASSYRTGGYDTLHF,TRBD1,TRBV6-5,TRBJ1-6,-
TGTGCCAGCAGCTTTCAAACAAACACCGGGGAGCTGTTTTTT,CASSFQTNTGELFF,-,TRBV11-2,TRBJ2-2,once
TGTGCCAGCAGTTACTCGGGGACTAATTACGAGCAGTACTTC,CASSYSGTNYEQYF,TRBD2,TRBV6-2/TRBV6-3,TRBJ2-7,once
TGTGCCAGCAGCCGAAACAGGGGGCAGAGTGCGGAGCAGTACTTC,CASSRNRGQSAEQYF,TRBD1,TRBV14,TRBJ2-7,-
TGCGCCAGCAGCTTGCGCTTAGGGTCAGCTTCCTACGAGCAGTACTTC,CASSLRLGSASYEQYF,-,TRBV5-1,TRBJ2-7,-
TGTGCCAGCGACGCATTTTATATGAACACTGAAGCTTTCTTT,CASDAFYMNTEAFF,-,TRBV6-5,TRBJ1-1,-
TGTGCCAGCAGTTACGGGACAGAGAGCAATCAGCCCCAGCATTTT,CASSYGTESNQPQHF,TRBD1,TRBV6-5,TRBJ1-5,-